These T cell receptor beta chains were read from a single sample in a study of T cell responses to AZD1222 COVID-19 vaccine. Here immunoSEQ multiplex PCR was the method, and the copy in TCRdb shows in-frame clones only, minus some. The sample has more than 85,000 clones, roughly 87% seen once. Sequenced material: peripheral blood, taken 28 days after the second AZD1222 dose. The receptors derive from an adult who received the AZD1222 COVID-19 vaccine. Both conserved end residues are part of each CDR3. Fields, in order: J gene, V gene, clone size, D gene, CDR3 protein, CDR3 DNA. D genes are given only for firm matches. Clone size appears in some rows only: once, few, many, or a class for an expanded clone.

TRBJ1-5 | TRBV19 | NA | NA | CASTGQILYQPQHF | TGTGCCAGTACGGGACAAATCCTTTATCAGCCCCAGCATTTT
TRBJ2-4 | TRBV5-1 | NA | NA | CASSPIGTLGYIQYF | TGCGCCAGCAGCCCTATCGGGACATTAGGATACATTCAGTACTTC
TRBJ2-5 | TRBV12-3/TRBV12-4 | NA | NA | CASSFSGQETQYF | TGTGCCAGCAGTTTCTCGGGGCAAGAGACCCAGTACTTC
TRBJ2-1 | TRBV19 | NA | NA | CASTGQIYNEQFF | TGTGCCAGTACGGGCCAGATCTACAATGAGCAGTTCTTC
TRBJ2-3 | TRBV5-6 | NA | NA | CASSLVTAYTQYF | TGTGCCAGCAGCTTGGTGACGGCGTATACGCAGTATTTT
TRBJ2-3 | TRBV6-6 | NA | NA | CATGIVGTQYF | TGTGCCACCGGGATAGTCGGTACGCAGTATTTT
TRBJ2-5 | TRBV5-4 | once | TRBD1 | CASSLGRRSGGTETQYF | TGTGCCAGCAGCTTGGGGAGGCGGTCAGGGGGCACCGAGACCCAGTACTTC
TRBJ2-7 | TRBV9 | NA | NA | CASSPPGAYEQYF | TGTGCCAGCAGCCCCCCCGGGGCCTACGAGCAGTACTTC
TRBJ2-7 | TRBV19 | NA | NA | CASSTGNIYEQYF | TGTGCCAGTAGTACTGGGAATATCTACGAGCAGTACTTC
TRBJ2-3 | TRBV5-1 | NA | NA | CASHAPELQGWGTDTQYF | TGCGCCAGTCACGCTCCCGAACTCCAGGGTTGGGGCACAGATACGCAGTATTTT
TRBJ2-3 | TRBV14 | NA | NA | CASSQAGVPSDTQYF | TGTGCCAGCAGCCAAGCAGGGGTCCCCTCAGATACGCAGTATTTT
TRBJ2-1 | TRBV9 | once | NA | CASSVAVGQGYNEQFF | TGTGCCAGCAGCGTAGCGGTGGGTCAAGGGTACAATGAGCAGTTCTTC
TRBJ2-2 | TRBV18 | NA | NA | CASSPGLANTGELFF | TGTGCCAGCTCACCCGGACTGGCAAACACCGGGGAGCTGTTTTTT
TRBJ2-5 | TRBV4-3 | NA | NA | CASSQGPIQETQYF | TGCGCCAGCAGCCAAGGACCGATCCAAGAGACCCAGTACTTC
TRBJ2-7 | TRBV28 | NA | TRBD1 | CASSPTGLLTSSYEQYF | TGTGCCAGCAGTCCGACAGGGTTACTTACTAGCTCCTACGAGCAGTACTTC
TRBJ2-7 | TRBV5-4 | NA | NA | CASSLPLDPYEQYF | TGTGCCAGCAGCTTGCCCCTCGACCCCTACGAGCAGTACTTC
TRBJ1-2 | TRBV5-1 | NA | NA | CASSASRAAYGYTF | TGCGCCAGCAGCGCTAGCCGGGCAGCCTATGGCTACACCTTC
TRBJ2-3 | TRBV28 | NA | NA | CASRQSPGTQYF | TGTGCCAGCAGGCAATCGCCAGGTACGCAGTATTTT
TRBJ2-3 | TRBV28 | NA | TRBD1 | CASSLRTGETDTQYF | TGTGCCAGCAGTTTACGGACAGGGGAAACAGATACGCAGTATTTT
TRBJ2-1 | TRBV11-3 | once | TRBD1 | CASSLGQGSHEQFF | TGTGCCAGCAGCTTAGGACAGGGATCCCATGAGCAGTTCTTC
TRBJ2-3 | TRBV5-6 | NA | NA | CASSIGDTQYF | TGTGCCAGCAGCATAGGAGATACGCAGTATTTT
TRBJ2-5 | TRBV7-9 | NA | TRBD2 | CASSHSGRAYQETQYF | TGTGCCAGCAGCCATAGCGGGAGGGCCTACCAAGAGACCCAGTACTTC
TRBJ2-1 | TRBV6-5 | NA | NA | CASSYSNEQFF | TGTGCCAGCAGTTATAGCAATGAGCAGTTCTTC
TRBJ1-2 | TRBV6-5 | NA | NA | CASSYSTTNYGYTF | TGTGCCAGCAGTTACTCGACTACCAACTATGGCTACACCTTC
TRBJ2-2 | TRBV24-1 | NA | NA | CATSDLLQNTGELFF | TGTGCCACCAGTGATTTGCTTCAGAACACCGGGGAGCTGTTTTTT
TRBJ2-4 | TRBV5-8 | once | TRBD1 | CASSLGTGTLGPQYF | TGTGCCAGCAGCTTGGGGACAGGGACCCTCGGGCCTCAGTACTTC
TRBJ2-1 | TRBV18 | NA | NA | CASTAGADEQFF | TGTGCCAGCACCGCCGGAGCTGATGAGCAGTTCTTC
TRBJ2-1 | TRBV6-6 | NA | TRBD1 | CASCTGGASLGEQFF | TGTGCCAGCTGTACAGGGGGCGCTTCGTTAGGTGAGCAGTTCTTC